These 6 T cell receptor beta chains originate from one sample sequenced in a study of T-cell memory formation after mild COVID-19. TCRdb processed the 5' RACE reads anew with MiXCR; each CDR3 protein has one entry. Of about 610,000 distinct CDR3 sequences in the sample, approximately 15% were seen once. The sample comprised PBMCs or a T cell subset sorted from them (not recorded which). The receptor source for this set is an adult woman who had mild COVID-19 (a few samples of this study predate the infection). Cell type and time point are not known.

This clonotype occurred a few times. This chain connects TRBV6-2 or TRBV6-3 to TRBJ2-2; a possible D gene is TRBD2 (5 bases). The CDR3 extends over 15 amino acids. Trimming took off 2 bases at V and 3 bases at J, with 10 bases between the two ends. The V gene's germline CDR1 is MNHEY and CDR2 SVGEGT. CDR3 residues: CASSYEGLDTGELFF. The DNA of the CDR3 is TGTGCCAGCAGTTACGAGGGCCTCGACACCGGGGAGCTGTTTTTT.

In its sample, this clonotype was seen a few times. V gene TRBV11-3 combines with J gene TRBJ1-1; D gene uncertain. V dropped 5 bases and J dropped 7 bases, with 8 bases sitting between them. Germline V gene data show CDR1 as SGHNT and CDR2 as YENEEA. The CDR3 extends over 11 amino acids. As DNA, the CDR3 is TGTGCCAGCAGCAACGACAATGAAGCTTTCTTT. Protein: CASSNDNEAFF.

This chain joins TRBV3-1 and TRBJ1-1; D not certain. Germline V CDR1 and CDR2: LGHDT, YNNKEL (reference sequence). V dropped 4 bases and J dropped 9 bases, with 12 bases sitting between them. CDR3 length: 12 amino acids. CDR3 sequence: CASSPSLGKAFF. Here the CDR3 DNA reads TGTGCCAGCAGCCCCTCTCTGGGCAAAGCTTTCTTT.

This clonotype occurred a few times. The chain couples TRBV6-5 to TRBJ2-1; D is perhaps TRBD1 or TRBD2 (5 bases each). The CDR3 is 14 residues long. Per germline, CDR1 MNHEY and CDR2 SVGAGI. Trimming shortened V by 7 bases and J by 4 bases, and 14 bases separated the two germline ends. DNA for the CDR3: TGTGCCAGCAAACCGGGACCGAGTTACAATGAGCAGTTCTTC. It yields the protein CASKPGPSYNEQFF.

There are many counts of this clonotype. V and J are TRBV29-1 and TRBJ2-1, with TRBD2 matching 9 bases. Germline values: CDR1 SQVTM, CDR2 ANQGSEA. This CDR3 has 14 amino acids. With V trimmed by 5 bases and J by 3 bases, 5 bases remained unmatched. CDR3 nucleotides: TGCAGCGTTCGGCTAGCGGGACTCTACAATGAGCAGTTCTTC. Protein: CSVRLAGLYNEQFF.

V is TRBV11-2 and J is TRBJ2-1; possible D gene TRBD2, 5 bases. The CDR3 has 15 amino acids. V lost 5 bases to trimming and J lost 5 bases, with 16 bases between them. Germline V gives CDR1 SGHAT, CDR2 FQNNGV. This chain's CDR3 is CASSSLSGRNNEQFF. The DNA for the CDR3 is TGTGCCAGCAGCAGTCTGAGCGGCCGTAACAATGAGCAGTTCTTC.